The 23 T cell receptor beta chains listed next were all sequenced from one sample in a study of cytomegalovirus exposure and HLA in healthy donors. Primers: 60 Vbeta forward and 13 Jbeta reverse. Using immunoSEQ multiplex PCR, the repertoire was profiled, and TCRdb retains in-frame clones only, with some absent. In the table there are approximately 100,000 clones, approximately 79% of which are singletons. Sequencing used PBMCs. The receptors were gathered from a middle-aged woman in good health and CMV-seronegative.

The V gene is TRBV19, the J gene TRBJ2-5; TRBD1 matches at 9 bases. The J call may be in error: the DNA end matches TRBJ2-7 better. This CDR3 has 13 residues. Looked up from germline, CDR1 is LNHDA and CDR2 is SQIVND (reference sequence). CDR3 sequence (DNA): TGTGCCAGTAGTAACCGGGACAGGGTCGAGCAGTACTTC. Translating it yields CASSNRDRVEQYF.

The genes are TRBV4-3 and TRBJ1-2; 7 bases fit TRBD1. J was trimmed by 3 bases and V by 0 bases; bases with no gene match: 7. The germline CDR1 and CDR2 sequences are LGHNA and YSLEER. The CDR3 is 16 residues long. In nucleotides, the CDR3 is TGCGCCAGCAGCCAAGATATGGGACAGAGGGACTATGGCTACACCTTC. It specifies CASSQDMGQRDYGYTF.

This clone was seen only a few times. The V call is TRBV19, the J call TRBJ1-2; D remains ambiguous. Germline values: CDR1 LNHDA, CDR2 SQIVND (reference sequence). Trimming left V 11 bases short and J 5 bases short, with 12 bases between. This CDR3 has 11 residues. The CDR3 sequence: CASRKDYGYTF. DNA for the CDR3: TGTGCCTCGAGGAAGGATTATGGCTACACCTTC.

The chain is built from TRBV5-4 and TRBJ2-3; 9 bases are shared with TRBD2. The J segment lost 4 bases and the V segment lost 0 bases, leaving 3 bases of the junction unmatched. Per the germline V gene, CDR1 is SGHNT and CDR2 is YYREEE (reference sequence). The CDR3 totals 15 residues. Here the CDR3 reads CASSLGRGGPDTQYF. In nucleotides, the CDR3 is TGTGCCAGCAGCTTGGGGCGGGGGGGCCCAGATACGCAGTATTTT.

The V and J genes are TRBV15 and TRBJ2-5, with no clear D. CDR3 size: 13 residues. Per germline, CDR1 LNHNV and CDR2 YYDKDF (reference sequence). The V gene lost 0 bases and the J gene lost 5 bases, with 7 bases spanning the gap. The CDR3: CATSRDHGETQYF. As DNA, the CDR3 is TGTGCCACCAGCAGAGATCACGGGGAGACCCAGTACTTC.

The rearrangement uses TRBV7-2 and TRBJ2-2, with TRBD2 matching over 10 bases. J lost 5 bases, V lost 5 bases, and 5 bases had no gene match. The germline CDR1 and CDR2 sequences are SGHTA and FQGNSA. This CDR3 is built from 15 residues. The CDR3 DNA follows: TGTGCCAGCAGCCCCAGCGGGAGGGCTACCGGGGAGCTGTTTTTT. As protein: CASSPSGRATGELFF.

The genes are TRBV5-5 and TRBJ2-7; 13 nucleotides align to TRBD2. Per the germline V gene, CDR1 is SGHKS and CDR2 is YYEKEE (reference sequence). The CDR3 totals 16 residues. With V trimmed by 4 bases and J by 2 bases, 6 bases remained unmatched. CDR3 loop: CASSLGLAGSPYEQYF. DNA for the CDR3: TGTGCCAGCAGCCTGGGACTAGCGGGGAGTCCCTACGAGCAGTACTTC.

The CDR3 DNA is TGTGCCAGCAGCCAAGAGGGTCAGGGGGAACCATACGAGCAGTACTTC. As protein: CASSQEGQGEPYEQYF. V gene TRBV4-2 combines with J gene TRBJ2-7, with TRBD1 matching over 7 bases. V lost 0 bases and J lost 4; bases outside the gene matches: 9. Germline assignment: CDR1 LGHNA and CDR2 YNFKEQ. This CDR3 is built from 16 residues.

The J gene is TRBJ1-5, the V gene TRBV9, with 9 bases identical to TRBD1. The CDR3 covers 18 residues. Germline CDR1 SGDLS, CDR2 YYNGEE. J gave up 0 bases and V 1 base, and 8 bases lay outside the gene matches. The DNA for the CDR3 is TGTGCCAGCAGCGTACAGGACAGGGGTTCGTATAGCAATCAGCCCCAGCATTTT. Protein sequence: CASSVQDRGSYSNQPQHF.

J is TRBJ1-1 and V is TRBV2; D is undetermined. The germline gives CDR1 SNHLY, CDR2 FYNNEI. V dropped 3 bases and J dropped 1 base, with 12 bases sitting between them. This CDR3 region has 15 residues. The CDR3: CASSERPMTNTEAFF. CDR3 nucleotides: TGTGCCAGCAGTGAGAGGCCGATGACGAACACTGAAGCTTTCTTT.

The chain carries TRBV7-8 and TRBJ2-5; 10 nucleotides match TRBD2. This CDR3 has 16 residues. CDR1 is SGHVS, CDR2 FQNEAQ, per germline. V lost 4 bases to trimming and J lost 1 base; unmatched junction nucleotides: 6. CDR3 amino acids: CASSSYTSGVQETQYF. The CDR3 DNA reads TGTGCCAGCAGCTCCTATACTAGCGGGGTCCAAGAGACCCAGTACTTC.

V usage is TRBV9 and J usage is TRBJ2-2; D gene ambiguous. Germline CDR1 SGDLS, CDR2 YYNGEE. V lost 2 bases, J lost 0 bases, and 8 bases lay in between. The CDR3 loop spans 15 amino acids. CDR3 residues: CASSVFTANTGELFF. CDR3 sequence (DNA): TGTGCCAGCAGCGTGTTCACAGCGAACACCGGGGAGCTGTTTTTT.

The chain carries TRBV2 and TRBJ1-5, with 9 bases fitting TRBD1. V gave up 4 bases and J gave up 7 bases; unmatched junction bases: 8. The V gene's germline CDR1 is SNHLY and CDR2 FYNNEI. This CDR3 has 15 amino acids. CDR3 amino acids: CASSGRTGEEQPQHF. CDR3 nucleotides: TGTGCCAGCAGTGGGCGGACAGGGGAGGAACAGCCCCAGCATTTT.

DNA of the CDR3: TGTGCCAGCAGCCTGGGGACACCGGCAGATGAAGCTTTCTTT. Translating gives CASSLGTPADEAFF. J is TRBJ1-1 and V is TRBV7-9, with D tentatively TRBD1 (6 bases). Germline lookup yields CDR1 SEHNR and CDR2 FQNEAQ (reference sequence). The V and J ends lost 5 bases and 7 bases respectively, with 17 bases between them. The CDR3 is 14 amino acids.

The rearrangement links TRBV6-6 to TRBJ2-2; 9 nucleotides align to TRBD1. From germline, CDR1 is MNHNY and CDR2 SVGAGI (reference sequence). V was clipped by 6 bases and J by 7 bases; unmatched bases: 6. CDR3 length equals 14 residues. The CDR3 protein is CASRGQGIDGELFF. Written as DNA, the CDR3 is TGTGCCAGCAGAGGACAGGGGATCGACGGGGAGCTGTTTTTT.

V usage is TRBV5-6 and J usage is TRBJ1-2; D not resolved. CDR1 and CDR2 from the germline V gene are SGHDT and YYEEEE. This CDR3 has 15 residues. V dropped 3 bases and J dropped 3 bases, with 15 bases sitting between them. CDR3 loop: CASSSVDSRDYGYTF. The CDR3 DNA follows: TGTGCCAGCAGCTCTGTTGATAGTCGAGACTATGGCTACACCTTC.

V usage is TRBV7-2 and J usage is TRBJ1-1; D remains ambiguous. The CDR3 length is 13 residues. The V gene's germline CDR1 is SGHTA and CDR2 FQGNSA. V lost 5 bases and J 0 bases, leaving 7 bases between the germline ends. CDR3 amino acids: CASSRDVNTEAFF. CDR3 DNA sequence: TGTGCCAGCAGCCGAGATGTGAACACTGAAGCTTTCTTT.

In its sample, this clone was seen a few times. This chain uses TRBV7-9 with TRBJ2-7; 8 bases fit TRBD1. The CDR3 totals 13 residues. V shed 7 bases and J 8 bases; nucleotides not matched to a gene: 10. Germline V gene sequence: CDR1 SEHNR, CDR2 FQNEAQ (reference sequence). The CDR3 bases are TGTGCCAGCACTAGGGGGCAGGGGGCTCAGCAGTACTTC. As protein: CASTRGQGAQQYF.

V usage is TRBV10-3 and J usage is TRBJ2-5; D possibly corresponds to TRBD2 (6 bases). V was shortened by 6 bases and J by 5 bases, with 13 bases between the two germline ends. The CDR3 sequence is 13 residues long. Germline CDR1 is ENHRY and CDR2 is SYGVKD. The CDR3 nucleotides read TGTGCCATCAGGGCCATAGGGAGGGAGACCCAGTACTTC. Protein sequence: CAIRAIGRETQYF.

The rearrangement links TRBV7-2 to TRBJ2-5; 7 bases are a match to TRBD2. Germline-derived CDR1 and CDR2 are SGHTA and FQGNSA. The CDR3 runs to 17 residues. J was trimmed by 2 bases and V by 4 bases; bases with no gene match: 13. CDR3 in amino acids: CASSSGGIEVLQETQYF. DNA for the CDR3: TGTGCCAGCAGCTCCGGGGGGATCGAAGTATTACAAGAGACCCAGTACTTC.

The rearrangement joins TRBV7-2 to TRBJ2-2, with 9 bases identical to TRBD1. The length of the CDR3 is 16 residues. In germline, CDR1 is SGHTA, CDR2 FQGNSA. V was pared by 3 bases and J by 4 bases, with 6 bases of the junction left unmatched. This CDR3 reads CASSLTGQGTTGELFF. CDR3 coding DNA: TGTGCCAGCAGCTTGACGGGACAGGGCACCACCGGGGAGCTGTTTTTT.

The chain recombines TRBV16 with TRBJ2-5, with D possibly being TRBD1 (6 bases). The CDR3 totals 14 residues. Germline CDR1 and CDR2: KGHSY and FQNENV. Deletions cut 4 bases from V and 3 bases from J, with 12 bases between. The CDR3 DNA reads as TGTGCCAGCAGCCTGTTGGGGGCGGAAGAGACCCAGTACTTC. Protein product: CASSLLGAEETQYF.

The CDR3 sequence: CASSIRWATNYGYTF. The CDR3 DNA reads as TGTGCCAGTAGTATCAGATGGGCTACTAACTATGGCTACACCTTC. This chain uses TRBV19 with TRBJ1-2; D unresolved. The CDR3 sequence is 15 residues long. The germline CDR1 and CDR2 sequences are LNHDA and SQIVND (reference sequence). Trimming took off 3 bases at V and 0 bases at J, with 11 bases between the two ends. The full variable domain, in which reference TRBV19 and TRBJ1-2 provide the parts outside the CDR3, is DGGITQSPKYLFRKEGQNVTLSCEQNLNHDAMYWYRQDPGQGLRLIYYSQIVNDFQKGDIAEGYSVSREKKESFPLTVTSAQKNPTAFYLCASSIRWATNYGYTFGSGTRLTVV.